This TCR beta chain was found in a study of beta chain features in type 1 diabetes. Notes on the study in general: When Type 1 diabetes patients were examined, their TCRB CDR3s proved moderately but significantly shorter in all four CD4+ subsets.

This clone was seen more than once but under ten times. Its antigen is undetermined. Since all of the isolated RNA was reverse transcribed, expressed TCRB transcripts were what got sequenced. Sequenced naive, central memory and regulatory T cell samples produced an average of about 3.6 million reads. Data came from immunoSEQ multiplex PCR; TCRdb stores just in-frame clones and leaves some out. The top ten clones hold around 0.08% of a sample with 150,000 to 200,000 clones, approximately 62% of them seen once. The sample consisted of naive CD4+ T cells from blood. The TCR originated in a young man with type 1 diabetes.

CDR3 in amino acids: CASSLDRSTDTQYF. Here the CDR3 DNA reads TGTGCCAGCAGCCTGGACAGGAGCACAGATACGCAGTATTTT. V gene TRBV9 combines with J gene TRBJ2-3; the match to TRBD1 covers 7 bases. V trimming: 4 bases; J trimming: 0 bases; junction bases outside the gene matches: 2. CDR1 and CDR2 from the germline V gene are SGDLS and YYNGEE. CDR3 length: 14 residues.